The 9 T cell receptor beta chains below come from one sample, sequenced in a study of blood T cells in healthy people across ages. A sample-barcoded 5' primer and a J-beta primer mix were used in a second PCR of roughly 7 to 11 cycles. A single record per CDR3 protein comes from TCRdb applying MiXCR to the 5' RACE reads. The table includes hundreds of thousands of distinct CDR3 sequences, around a quarter detected once. These records were also assigned to another study, of T cells of mothers and their children.

Specimen: blood. The receptors were sampled from a boy between 10 and 17 years old in good health.

This chain joins TRBV7-2 and TRBJ1-2, with TRBD1 matching over 8 bases. The V and J ends lost 4 bases and 8 bases, in that order; junction bases with no gene match: 9. The CDR3 totals 14 residues. CDR1 and CDR2 (germline): SGHTA, FQGNSA. DNA for the CDR3: TGTGCCAGCAGCTCACGGCAGGGGGCACAAGGCTACACCTTC. Translated: CASSSRQGAQGYTF. The whole variable domain, filled in from reference TRBV7-2 and TRBJ1-2, reads GAGVSQSPSNKVTEKGKDVELRCDPISGHTALYWYRQSLGQGLEFLIYFQGNSAPDKSGLPSDRFSAERTGGSVSTLTIQRTQQEDSAVYLCASSSRQGAQGYTFGSGTRLTVV.

V usage is TRBV6-5 and J usage is TRBJ2-5; D unresolved. V lost 8 bases and J 12 bases, leaving 13 bases between the germline ends. This CDR3 spans 10 amino acids. Germline CDR1 and CDR2: MNHEY and SVGAGI. The CDR3 loop reads CASGREFEYF. DNA of the CDR3: TGTGCCAGCGGGCGAGAGTTCGAGTACTTC.

The J gene is TRBJ2-2, the V gene TRBV28, with 10 bases lining up with TRBD2. Germline CDR1 MDHEN, CDR2 SYDVKM. The junction had 4 bases not matched to a gene; V was cut back by 7 bases and J by 5 bases. The CDR3 extends over 14 amino acids. The CDR3 nucleotides are TGTGCCAGCAAGCGGGAGGGCCGAACCGGGGAGCTGTTTTTT. It codes for CASKREGRTGELFF.

A few counts support this clonotype. The genes are TRBV3-1 and TRBJ2-5, with D perhaps TRBD1 (7 bases). The CDR3 loop spans 13 amino acids. V gave up 3 bases and J gave up 6 bases, with 11 bases separating them. Germline assignment: CDR1 LGHDT and CDR2 YNNKEL (reference sequence). The CDR3 nucleotides read TGTGCCAGCAGCCAGGAGGGGGCGAAGACCCAGTACTTC. Its translation is CASSQEGAKTQYF.

This clonotype has only a few counts. The CDR3 DNA reads TGTGCCAGCAGCGTAGAAGGGCCCACAGGGGAAGAGACCCAGTACTTC. Protein product: CASSVEGPTGEETQYF. This rearrangement joins TRBV9 to TRBJ2-5; TRBD1 agrees at 7 bases. Losses at the gene ends were 0 bases for V and 3 bases for J; bases not matched to a gene: 8. The CDR3 has 16 amino acids. Germline V gene lookup returns CDR1 SGDLS and CDR2 YYNGEE. Filled out from reference TRBV9 and TRBJ2-5, the complete variable domain reads DSGVTQTPKHLITATGQRVTLRCSPRSGDLSVYWYQQSLDQGLQFLIQYYNGEERAKGNILERFSAQQFPDLHSELNLSSLELGDSALYFCASSVEGPTGEETQYFGPGTRLLVL.

The V gene is TRBV12-3 or TRBV12-4, the J gene TRBJ2-5; 11 nucleotides align to TRBD1. With V trimmed by 4 bases and J by 1 base, 8 bases remained unmatched. The CDR3 is 17 amino acids. The CDR3 region has the DNA TGTGCCAGCAGTTGGACCCCAGGGACAGGGGGCCAAGAGACCCAGTACTTC. Its protein is CASSWTPGTGGQETQYF.

This chain connects TRBV7-6 to TRBJ2-7, with TRBD1 as a possible D gene (7 bases). CDR3 length equals 15 residues. The V and J ends lost 1 base and 5 bases respectively, with 15 bases between them. Germline V gene data show CDR1 as SGHVS and CDR2 as FNYEAQ. The CDR3 is CASSLEARGRNEQYF. The CDR3 DNA follows: TGTGCCAGCAGCTTAGAGGCCAGGGGGAGGAACGAGCAGTACTTC.

This clonotype was found once. The genes are TRBV20-1 and TRBJ2-5, with no clear D. Germline CDR1 and CDR2: DFQATT and SNEGSKA (reference sequence). Trimming left V 1 base short and J 1 base short, with 10 bases between. The CDR3 is made up of 14 amino acids. CDR3: CSARGVASQETQYF. CDR3 nucleotides: TGCAGTGCTAGAGGTGTTGCAAGCCAAGAGACCCAGTACTTC.

The chain employs TRBV5-1 and TRBJ2-1; perhaps TRBD1 as D (5 bases). The ends were cut back, 4 bases at V and 0 bases at J, with 14 bases in the middle. Germline V gives CDR1 SGHRS, CDR2 YFSETQ. There are 16 residues in the CDR3. The CDR3 protein is CASSPYDRHSYNEQFF. The CDR3 coding sequence is TGCGCCAGCAGCCCATACGACAGACACTCCTACAATGAGCAGTTCTTC. Drawing the rest from reference TRBV5-1 and TRBJ2-1, the complete variable domain is KAGVTQTPRYLIKTRGQQVTLSCSPISGHRSVSWYQQTPGQGLQFLFEYFSETQRNKGNFPGRFSGRQFSNSRSEMNVSTLELGDSALYLCASSPYDRHSYNEQFFGPGTRLTVL.